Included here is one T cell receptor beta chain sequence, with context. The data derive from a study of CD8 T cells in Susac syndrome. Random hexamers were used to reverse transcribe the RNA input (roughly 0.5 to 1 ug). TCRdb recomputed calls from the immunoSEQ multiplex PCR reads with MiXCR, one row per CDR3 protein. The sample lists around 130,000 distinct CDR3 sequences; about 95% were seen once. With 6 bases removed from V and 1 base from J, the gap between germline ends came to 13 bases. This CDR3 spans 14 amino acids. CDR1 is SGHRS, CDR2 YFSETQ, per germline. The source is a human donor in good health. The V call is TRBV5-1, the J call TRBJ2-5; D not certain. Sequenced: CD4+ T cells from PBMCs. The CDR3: CASTLGQVQETQYF. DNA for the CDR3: TGCGCCAGCACCCTAGGGCAGGTCCAAGAGACCCAGTACTTC.